This is a list of T cell receptor beta chains from one sample in a study of radiation and T cells in renal cell carcinoma. Sequenced by immunoSEQ multiplex PCR; TCRdb stores in-frame clones only, minus some. The data hold 15,000 to 20,000 clones, with 50% to 75% observed a single time. The sequencing here drew on tumor tissue, taken from a patient whose treatment included radiotherapy and nephrectomy. These receptors originate from a woman aged 70-85 years with renal cell carcinoma. CDR3s include the opening cysteine and the closing phenylalanine or tryptophan. A D gene is named only where the DNA matches it firmly. Rows give clone size only sometimes, using once, few, many, or a class for an expanded clone.

v_gene: TRBV11-2
abundance: many
d_gene: NA
j_gene: TRBJ1-2
CDR3nt: TGTGCCAGCAGCTTAGGGGGAGGAATGGTCGGCTACACCTTC
CDR3aa: CASSLGGGMVGYTF

v_gene: TRBV10-2
abundance: NA
d_gene: NA
j_gene: TRBJ2-1
CDR3nt: TGCGCCAGCAGTGAGCGGAGCGGAGGGGGGGATGAGCAGTTCTTC
CDR3aa: CASSERSGGGDEQFF

v_gene: TRBV27
abundance: NA
d_gene: TRBD1
j_gene: TRBJ2-3
CDR3nt: TGTGCCAGCAGTGCTCGCAGACAGGGCGGCACAGATACGCAGTATTTT
CDR3aa: CASSARRQGGTDTQYF

v_gene: TRBV6-6
abundance: few
d_gene: NA
j_gene: TRBJ2-7
CDR3nt: TGTGCCAGCAGACTACCTTCAGGGTACGAGCAGTACTTC
CDR3aa: CASRLPSGYEQYF

v_gene: TRBV27
abundance: NA
d_gene: NA
j_gene: TRBJ1-4
CDR3nt: TGTGCCAGCAGTCCACTACTTAGCGCAACTAATGAAAAACTGTTTTTT
CDR3aa: CASSPLLSATNEKLFF

v_gene: TRBV7-6
abundance: NA
d_gene: NA
j_gene: TRBJ1-2
CDR3nt: TGTGCCAGCAGCTTAGACCAGGGCGGCTATGGCTACACCTTC
CDR3aa: CASSLDQGGYGYTF

v_gene: TRBV14
abundance: once
d_gene: TRBD1
j_gene: TRBJ1-1
CDR3nt: TGTGCCAGCAGCCAAGCAGGGGGGGAAGCTTTCTTT
CDR3aa: CASSQAGGEAFF

v_gene: TRBV18
abundance: once
d_gene: TRBD1
j_gene: TRBJ1-2
CDR3nt: TGTGCCAGCTCACCCGGGACAGACTATTATGGCTACACCTTC
CDR3aa: CASSPGTDYYGYTF

v_gene: TRBV25-1
abundance: NA
d_gene: NA
j_gene: TRBJ2-3
CDR3nt: TGTGCCAGCCCCTCCTCCCCCCCCGGGGGAAGACCAGATACGCAGTATTTT
CDR3aa: CASPSSPPGGRPDTQYF

v_gene: TRBV2
abundance: NA
d_gene: NA
j_gene: TRBJ1-4
CDR3nt: TGTGCCAGCAGTGAAGCGCACCAAAATGAAAAACTGTTTTTT
CDR3aa: CASSEAHQNEKLFF

v_gene: TRBV6-6
abundance: few
d_gene: NA
j_gene: TRBJ1-2
CDR3nt: TGTGCCAGCAGGCAGAAGGGAGGTTTGGACTATGGCTACACCTTC
CDR3aa: CASRQKGGLDYGYTF

v_gene: TRBV6-5
abundance: NA
d_gene: TRBD1
j_gene: TRBJ2-3
CDR3nt: TGTGCCAGCAGCTACAGGGGTGGCACAGATACGCAGTATTTT
CDR3aa: CASSYRGGTDTQYF

v_gene: TRBV30
abundance: NA
d_gene: NA
j_gene: TRBJ1-5
CDR3nt: TGTGCCTGGAGTGACGGAATCGATCAGCCCCAGCATTTT
CDR3aa: CAWSDGIDQPQHF